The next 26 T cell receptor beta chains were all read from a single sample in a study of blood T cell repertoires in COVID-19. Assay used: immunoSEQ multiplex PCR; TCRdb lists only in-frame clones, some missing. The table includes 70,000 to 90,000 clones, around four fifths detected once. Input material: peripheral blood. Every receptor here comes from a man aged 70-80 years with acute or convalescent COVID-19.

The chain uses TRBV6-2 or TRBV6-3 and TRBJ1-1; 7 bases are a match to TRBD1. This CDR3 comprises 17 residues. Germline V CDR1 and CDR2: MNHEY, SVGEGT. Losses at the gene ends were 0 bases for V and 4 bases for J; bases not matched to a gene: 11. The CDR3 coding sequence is TGTGCCAGCAGTTACTCCGGGGCAGGGGGAGTTGCCACTGAAGCTTTCTTT. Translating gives CASSYSGAGGVATEAFF.

CDR3: CASSSLANTGELFF. The CDR3 region has the DNA TGTGCCAGCAGCTCCCTAGCGAACACCGGGGAGCTGTTTTTT. This rearrangement joins TRBV11-3 to TRBJ2-2; D ambiguous. V lost 4 bases to trimming and J lost 0 bases, with 6 bases between them. From germline, CDR1 is SGHNT and CDR2 YENEEA. There are 14 residues in the CDR3.

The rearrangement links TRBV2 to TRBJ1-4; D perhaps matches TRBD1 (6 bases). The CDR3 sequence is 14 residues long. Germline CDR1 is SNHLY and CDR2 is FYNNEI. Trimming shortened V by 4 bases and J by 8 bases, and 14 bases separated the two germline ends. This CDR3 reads CASSGGGGGEKLFF. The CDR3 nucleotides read TGTGCCAGCAGTGGCGGGGGGGGCGGCGAAAAACTGTTTTTT.

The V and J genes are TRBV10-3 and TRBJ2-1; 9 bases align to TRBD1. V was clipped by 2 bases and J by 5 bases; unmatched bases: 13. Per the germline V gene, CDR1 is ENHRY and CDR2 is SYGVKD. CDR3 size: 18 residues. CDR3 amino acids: CAISELTRQGGTHNEQFF. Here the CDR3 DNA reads TGTGCCATCAGTGAGCTAACTCGACAGGGGGGAACTCACAATGAGCAGTTCTTC.

DNA for the CDR3: TGTGCCATCAGTGAGTCGAATATGGGGAGCTCCTACGAGCAGTACGTC. Encoded protein: CAISESNMGSSYEQYV. V usage is TRBV10-3 and J usage is TRBJ2-7; the D gene is possibly TRBD2 (5 bases). Germline CDR1 and CDR2: ENHRY and SYGVKD. V shed 0 bases and J shed 0 bases, with 12 bases lying between them. The CDR3 consists of 16 residues.

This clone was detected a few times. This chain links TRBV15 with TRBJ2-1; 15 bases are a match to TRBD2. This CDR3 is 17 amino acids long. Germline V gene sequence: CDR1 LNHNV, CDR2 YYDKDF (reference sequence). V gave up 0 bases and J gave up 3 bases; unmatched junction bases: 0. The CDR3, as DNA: TGTGCCACCAGCAGAGAGGGACTAGCGGGGGGCTACAATGAGCAGTTCTTC. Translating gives CATSREGLAGGYNEQFF.

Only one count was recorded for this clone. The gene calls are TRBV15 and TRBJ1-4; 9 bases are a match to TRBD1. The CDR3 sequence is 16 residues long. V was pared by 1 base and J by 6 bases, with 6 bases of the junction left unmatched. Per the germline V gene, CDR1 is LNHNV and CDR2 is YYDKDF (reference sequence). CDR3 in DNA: TGTGCCACCAGCAGAGGGTCGGGACAGGGACATGAAAAACTGTTTTTT. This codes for CATSRGSGQGHEKLFF.

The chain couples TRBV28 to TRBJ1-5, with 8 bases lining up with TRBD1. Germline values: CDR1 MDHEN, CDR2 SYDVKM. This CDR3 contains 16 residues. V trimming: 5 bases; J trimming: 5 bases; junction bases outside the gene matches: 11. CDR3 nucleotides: TGTGCCAGCAGTACGACAGGACAGGGTGGGGATCAGCCCCAGCATTTT. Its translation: CASSTTGQGGDQPQHF.

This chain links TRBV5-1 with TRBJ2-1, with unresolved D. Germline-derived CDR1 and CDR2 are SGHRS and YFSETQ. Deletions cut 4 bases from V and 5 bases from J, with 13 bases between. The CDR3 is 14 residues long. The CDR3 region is CASSQFPLHNEQFF. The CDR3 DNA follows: TGCGCCAGCAGCCAGTTCCCCCTCCACAATGAGCAGTTCTTC. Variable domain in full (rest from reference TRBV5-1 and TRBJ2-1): KAGVTQTPRYLIKTRGQQVTLSCSPISGHRSVSWYQQTPGQGLQFLFEYFSETQRNKGNFPGRFSGRQFSNSRSEMNVSTLELGDSALYLCASSQFPLHNEQFFGPGTRLTVL.

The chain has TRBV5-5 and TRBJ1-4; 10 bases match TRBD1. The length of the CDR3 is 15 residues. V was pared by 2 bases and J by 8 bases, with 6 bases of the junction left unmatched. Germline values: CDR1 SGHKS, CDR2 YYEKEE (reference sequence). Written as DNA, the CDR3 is TGTGCCAGCAGCTTAGGGACAGGGGCAGGAGAAAAACTGTTTTTT. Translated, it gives CASSLGTGAGEKLFF.

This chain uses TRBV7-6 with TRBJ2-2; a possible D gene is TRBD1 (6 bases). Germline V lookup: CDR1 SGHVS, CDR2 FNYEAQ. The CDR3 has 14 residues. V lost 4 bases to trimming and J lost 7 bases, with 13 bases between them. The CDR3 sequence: CASSSIQGNGELFF. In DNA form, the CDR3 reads TGTGCCAGCAGCTCAATACAGGGTAACGGGGAGCTGTTTTTT. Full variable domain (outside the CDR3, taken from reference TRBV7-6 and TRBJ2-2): GAGVSQSPRYKVTKRGQDVALRCDPISGHVSLYWYRQALGQGPEFLTYFNYEAQQDKSGLPNDRFSAERPEGSISTLTIQRTEQRDSAMYRCASSSIQGNGELFFGEGSRLTVL.

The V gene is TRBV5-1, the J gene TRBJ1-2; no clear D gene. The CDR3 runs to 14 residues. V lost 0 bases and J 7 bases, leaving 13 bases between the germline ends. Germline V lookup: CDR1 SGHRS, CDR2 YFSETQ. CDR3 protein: CASSLDGVEGGYTF. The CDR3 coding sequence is TGCGCCAGCAGCTTGGATGGGGTTGAGGGTGGCTACACCTTC.

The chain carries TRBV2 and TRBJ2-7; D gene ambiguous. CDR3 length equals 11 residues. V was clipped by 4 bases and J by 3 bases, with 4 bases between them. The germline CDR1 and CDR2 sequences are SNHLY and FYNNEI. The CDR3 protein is CASSGDYEQYF. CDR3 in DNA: TGTGCCAGCAGTGGAGACTACGAGCAGTACTTC. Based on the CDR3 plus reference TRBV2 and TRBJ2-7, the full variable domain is EPEVTQTPSHQVTQMGQEVILRCVPISNHLYFYWYRQILGQKVEFLVSFYNNEISEKSEIFDDQFSVERPDGSNFTLKIRSTKLEDSAMYFCASSGDYEQYFGPGTRLTVT.

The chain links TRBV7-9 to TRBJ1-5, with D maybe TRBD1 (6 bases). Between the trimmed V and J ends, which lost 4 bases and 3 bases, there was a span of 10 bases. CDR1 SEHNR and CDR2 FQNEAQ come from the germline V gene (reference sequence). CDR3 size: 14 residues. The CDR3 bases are TGTGCCAGCAGCTCAGGGGTCTTCAATCAGCCCCAGCATTTT. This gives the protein CASSSGVFNQPQHF.

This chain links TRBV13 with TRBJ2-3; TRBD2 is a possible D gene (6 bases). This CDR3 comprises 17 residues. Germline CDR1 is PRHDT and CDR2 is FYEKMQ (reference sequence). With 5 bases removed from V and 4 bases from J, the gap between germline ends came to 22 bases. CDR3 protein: CASSLSGRDSHSDTQYF. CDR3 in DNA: TGTGCCAGCAGCCTCTCAGGGCGGGACTCCCATTCAGATACGCAGTATTTT.

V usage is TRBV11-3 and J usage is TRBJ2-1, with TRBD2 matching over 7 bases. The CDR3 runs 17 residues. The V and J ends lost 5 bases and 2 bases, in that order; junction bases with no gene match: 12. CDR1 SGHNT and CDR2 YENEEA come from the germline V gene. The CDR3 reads CASSLRFGEGPYNEQFF. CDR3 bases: TGTGCCAGCAGCCTAAGGTTCGGGGAGGGTCCCTACAATGAGCAGTTCTTC. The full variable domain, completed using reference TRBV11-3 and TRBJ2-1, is EAGVVQSPRYKIIEKKQPVAFWCNPISGHNTLYWYLQNLGQGPELLIRYENEEAVDDSQLPKDRFSAERLKGVDSTLKIQPAELGDSAVYLCASSLRFGEGPYNEQFFGPGTRLTVL.

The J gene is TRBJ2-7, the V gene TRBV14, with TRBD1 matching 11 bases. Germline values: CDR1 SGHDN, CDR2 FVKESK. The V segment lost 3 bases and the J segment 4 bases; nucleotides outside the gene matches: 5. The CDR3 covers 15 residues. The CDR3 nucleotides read TGTGCCAGCAGCCAGCGGGGGACAGGGGGATACGAGCAGTACTTC. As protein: CASSQRGTGGYEQYF. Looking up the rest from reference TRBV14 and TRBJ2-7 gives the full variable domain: EAGVTQFPSHSVIEKGQTVTLRCDPISGHDNLYWYRRVMGKEIKFLLHFVKESKQDESGMPNNRFLAERTGGTYSTLKVQPAELEDSGVYFCASSQRGTGGYEQYFGPGTRLTVT.

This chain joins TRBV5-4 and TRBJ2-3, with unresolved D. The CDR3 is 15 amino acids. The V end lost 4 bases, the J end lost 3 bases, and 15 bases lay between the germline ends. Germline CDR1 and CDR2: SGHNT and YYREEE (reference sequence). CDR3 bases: TGTGCCAGCAGCCCTCCGGGTACGGGTACAGATACGCAGTATTTT. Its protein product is CASSPPGTGTDTQYF.

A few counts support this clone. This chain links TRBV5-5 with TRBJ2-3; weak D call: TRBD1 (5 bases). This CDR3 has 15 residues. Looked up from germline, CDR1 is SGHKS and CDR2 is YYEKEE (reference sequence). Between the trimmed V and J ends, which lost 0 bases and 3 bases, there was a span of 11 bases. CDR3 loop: CASSLAPGPTDTQYF. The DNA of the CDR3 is TGTGCCAGCAGCTTGGCCCCAGGGCCGACAGATACGCAGTATTTT.

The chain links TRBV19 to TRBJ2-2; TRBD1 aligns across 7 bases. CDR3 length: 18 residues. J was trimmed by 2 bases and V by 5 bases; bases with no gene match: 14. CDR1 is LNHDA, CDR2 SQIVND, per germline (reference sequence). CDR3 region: CASSPGTAKTINTGELFF. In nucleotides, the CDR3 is TGTGCCAGTAGTCCGGGGACAGCTAAAACTATTAACACCGGGGAGCTGTTTTTT. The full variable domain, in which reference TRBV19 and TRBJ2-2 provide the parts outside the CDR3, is DGGITQSPKYLFRKEGQNVTLSCEQNLNHDAMYWYRQDPGQGLRLIYYSQIVNDFQKGDIAEGYSVSREKKESFPLTVTSAQKNPTAFYLCASSPGTAKTINTGELFFGEGSRLTVL.

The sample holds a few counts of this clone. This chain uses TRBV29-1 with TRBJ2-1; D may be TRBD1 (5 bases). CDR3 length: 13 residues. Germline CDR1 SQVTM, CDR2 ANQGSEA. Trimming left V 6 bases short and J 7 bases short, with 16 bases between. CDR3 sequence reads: CSVPQARWNEQFF. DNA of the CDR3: TGCAGCGTGCCACAGGCCCGGTGGAATGAGCAGTTCTTC.

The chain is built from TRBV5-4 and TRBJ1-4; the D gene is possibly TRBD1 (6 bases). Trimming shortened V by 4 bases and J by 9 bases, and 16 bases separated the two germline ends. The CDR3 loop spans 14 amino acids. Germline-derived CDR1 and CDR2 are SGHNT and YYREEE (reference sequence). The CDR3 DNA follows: TGTGCCAGCAGCCCCACAGGGATGGGGAAAAAACTGTTTTTT. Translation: CASSPTGMGKKLFF.

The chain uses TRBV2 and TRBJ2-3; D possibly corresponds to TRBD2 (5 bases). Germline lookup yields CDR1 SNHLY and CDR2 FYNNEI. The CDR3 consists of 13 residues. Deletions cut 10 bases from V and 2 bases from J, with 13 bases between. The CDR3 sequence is CATRAGITDTQYF. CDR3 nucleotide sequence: TGTGCCACCAGAGCCGGGATCACAGATACGCAGTATTTT. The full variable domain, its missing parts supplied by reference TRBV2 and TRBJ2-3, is EPEVTQTPSHQVTQMGQEVILRCVPISNHLYFYWYRQILGQKVEFLVSFYNNEISEKSEIFDDQFSVERPDGSNFTLKIRSTKLEDSAMYFCATRAGITDTQYFGPGTRLTVL.

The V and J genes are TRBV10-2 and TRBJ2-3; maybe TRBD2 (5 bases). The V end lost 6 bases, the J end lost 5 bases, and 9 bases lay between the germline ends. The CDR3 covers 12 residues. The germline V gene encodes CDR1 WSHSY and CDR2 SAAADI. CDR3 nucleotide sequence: TGCGCCAGCAGCTGGGCGGGAGATACGCAGTATTTT. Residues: CASSWAGDTQYF.

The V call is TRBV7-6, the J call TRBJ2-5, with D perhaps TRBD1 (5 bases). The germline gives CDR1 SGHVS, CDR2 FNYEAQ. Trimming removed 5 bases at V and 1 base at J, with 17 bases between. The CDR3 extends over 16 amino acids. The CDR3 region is CASSDSGWGGQETQYF. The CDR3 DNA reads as TGTGCCAGCAGCGACAGTGGGTGGGGTGGCCAAGAGACCCAGTACTTC.

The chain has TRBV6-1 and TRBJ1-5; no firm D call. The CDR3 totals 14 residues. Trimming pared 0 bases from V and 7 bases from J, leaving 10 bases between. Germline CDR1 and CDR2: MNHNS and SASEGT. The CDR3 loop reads CASSEARRSQPQHF. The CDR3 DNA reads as TGTGCCAGCAGTGAAGCTCGGAGGAGCCAGCCCCAGCATTTT.